Detailed here is one T cell receptor (beta chain). The source of the sample is a study of T cell changes during pregnancy in multiple sclerosis. Germline V CDR1 and CDR2: MDHEN, SYDVKM. This CDR3 contains 15 residues. Trimming removed 0 bases from V and 4 bases from J, with 10 bases in between. Data came from immunoSEQ multiplex PCR; TCRdb stores just in-frame clones and leaves some out. The data contain approximately 41,000 clones, roughly 93% of them seen just once; the ten biggest clones take up around 8.1%. The rearrangement joins TRBV28 to TRBJ1-5, with D possibly being TRBD1 (5 bases). This clonotype was sampled from a female donor with multiple sclerosis, enrolled in a pregnancy study. This specimen consisted of CD8+ T cells from peripheral blood mononuclear cells, obtained in the third trimester of pregnancy. The CDR3 nucleotides are TGTGCCAGCAGTTTATGGGACAACAATAATCAGCCCCAGCATTTT. This gives the protein CASSLWDNNNQPQHF.